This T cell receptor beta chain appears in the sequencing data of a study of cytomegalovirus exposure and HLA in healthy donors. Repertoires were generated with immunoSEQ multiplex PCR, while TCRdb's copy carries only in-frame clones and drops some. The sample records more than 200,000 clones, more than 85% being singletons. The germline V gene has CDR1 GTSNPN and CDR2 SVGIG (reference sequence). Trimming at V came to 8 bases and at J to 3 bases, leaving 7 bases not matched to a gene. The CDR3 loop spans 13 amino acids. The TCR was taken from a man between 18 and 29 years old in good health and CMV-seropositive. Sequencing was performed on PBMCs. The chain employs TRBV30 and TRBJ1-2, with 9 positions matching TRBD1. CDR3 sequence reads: CARTQGADYGYTF. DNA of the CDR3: TGTGCCCGAACACAGGGGGCCGACTATGGCTACACCTTC.